The 29 T cell receptor beta chains below come from one sample, sequenced in a study of blood T cell repertoires in COVID-19. Profiling relied on immunoSEQ multiplex PCR, and the TCRdb table lists in-frame clones only, not all of them. The sample carries 250,000 to 300,000 clones, approximately 86% recorded once. Source material: peripheral blood. The receptor set was obtained from a woman aged 70 to 79 with COVID-19, enrolled during active disease.

The rearrangement joins TRBV30 to TRBJ1-1; D gene ambiguous. V shed 5 bases and J shed 3 bases, with 10 bases lying between them. Germline V lookup: CDR1 GTSNPN, CDR2 SVGIG (reference sequence). The CDR3 consists of 12 residues. The CDR3 DNA sequence: TGTGCCTGGGGTCCTCGGTACACTGAAGCTTTCTTT. It encodes CAWGPRYTEAFF.

The rearrangement joins TRBV11-3 to TRBJ2-4, with D possibly matching TRBD1 (5 bases). Looked up from germline, CDR1 is SGHNT and CDR2 is YENEEA. This CDR3 is built from 13 residues. Trimming left V 5 bases short and J 4 bases short, with 9 bases between. Here the CDR3 DNA reads TGTGCCAGCAGCCAAGGGGTGAAAAACATTCAGTACTTC. Translated: CASSQGVKNIQYF.

The chain joins TRBV18 to TRBJ1-1, with 7 bases matching TRBD1. CDR3 length: 15 residues. Germline CDR1 is KGHSH and CDR2 is LQKENI. With 3 bases clipped from V and 4 bases from J, the junction kept 8 bases outside the gene matches. In DNA, the CDR3 is TGTGCCAGCTCACCGGAGACAGGGTACGCCACTGAAGCTTTCTTT. This encodes CASSPETGYATEAFF. The full variable domain, completed using reference TRBV18 and TRBJ1-1, is NAGVMQNPRHLVRRRGQEARLRCSPMKGHSHVYWYRQLPEEGLKFMVYLQKENIIDESGMPKERFSAEFPKEGPSILRIQQVVRGDSAAYFCASSPETGYATEAFFGQGTRLTVV.

This chain joins TRBV5-4 and TRBJ2-2; 11 nucleotides align to TRBD1. The CDR3 length is 14 residues. Germline lookup yields CDR1 SGHNT and CDR2 YYREEE (reference sequence). V lost 5 bases and J lost 6; bases outside the gene matches: 3. Here the CDR3 DNA reads TGTGCCAGCAGTTCGGGACAGGGGGCCGGGGAGCTGTTTTTT. Translating gives CASSSGQGAGELFF.

V gene TRBV7-9 combines with J gene TRBJ2-1; D unclear. The length of the CDR3 is 16 residues. Trimming took 3 bases from V and 0 from J, leaving 12 bases between them. Germline V gene sequence: CDR1 SEHNR, CDR2 FQNEAQ (reference sequence). CDR3 DNA sequence: TGTGCCAGCAGCTTGACTGAAAGCCGCTCCTACAATGAGCAGTTCTTC. This translates into CASSLTESRSYNEQFF.

About this clone itself: This may be a read error: a much more frequent sequence differs by one nucleotide. The chain employs TRBV28 and TRBJ1-6; D call uncertain. This CDR3 is 12 amino acids long. Looked up from germline, CDR1 is MDHEN and CDR2 is SYDVKM. Trimming took 5 bases from V and 5 from J, leaving 4 bases between them. The CDR3 region has the DNA TGTGCCAGCAGTCCCAATAATTCACCCCTCCACTTT. Translating gives CASSPNNSPLHF.

V is TRBV12-3 or TRBV12-4 and J is TRBJ2-7, with D unclear. The CDR3 sequence is 13 residues long. Trimming took off 3 bases at V and 0 bases at J, with 6 bases between the two ends. For the CDR3, the DNA is TGTGCCAGCAGTTTCTCGAGCTCCTACGAGCAGTACTTC. Residues: CASSFSSSYEQYF.

This chain uses TRBV14 with TRBJ2-4; 9 nucleotides agree with TRBD1. The V and J ends lost 1 base and 0 bases, in that order; junction bases with no gene match: 10. CDR1 and CDR2 from the germline V gene are SGHDN and FVKESK. The CDR3 sequence is 19 residues long. CDR3 sequence: CASSQVKFRTGVAKNIQYF. The CDR3 DNA is TGTGCCAGCAGCCAAGTAAAATTTAGGACAGGGGTAGCCAAAAACATTCAGTACTTC.

The chain employs TRBV11-2 and TRBJ2-5; D may be TRBD2 (6 bases). The germline V gene encodes CDR1 SGHAT and CDR2 FQNNGV. V gave up 5 bases and J gave up 5 bases, with 18 bases separating them. The CDR3 is 15 amino acids. In nucleotides, the CDR3 is TGTGCCAGCAGCCGTCGGCAGGGAGGACGGGAGACCCAGTACTTC. Translated, it gives CASSRRQGGRETQYF.

The J gene is TRBJ1-5, the V gene TRBV2; 7 positions match TRBD1. Unmatched junction bases numbered 4, after V lost 3 bases and J lost 5 bases. This CDR3 has 14 residues. Germline V CDR1 and CDR2: SNHLY, FYNNEI. CDR3 region: CASSETGSDQPQHF. The CDR3 nucleotides read TGTGCCAGCAGTGAGACAGGGTCCGATCAGCCCCAGCATTTT.

The chain has TRBV4-1 and TRBJ2-3, with 13 positions matching TRBD2. Germline loops: CDR1 MGHRA, CDR2 YSYEKL. This CDR3 is built from 15 residues. V lost 4 bases and J lost 9; bases outside the gene matches: 7. The CDR3 coding sequence is TGCGCCAGCAGCCGCGGACTAGCGGGGGACGGAACGCAGTATTTT. Translated, it gives CASSRGLAGDGTQYF.

The chain uses TRBV11-2 and TRBJ2-7; TRBD2 aligns across 8 bases. Germline V gene data show CDR1 as SGHAT and CDR2 as FQNNGV. V lost 2 bases and J lost 0; bases outside the gene matches: 9. CDR3 length: 17 residues. The CDR3 region is CASSLRPDGGGSYEQYF. The CDR3 nucleotides are TGTGCCAGCAGCTTAAGGCCTGACGGGGGGGGCTCCTACGAGCAGTACTTC.

This chain uses TRBV19 with TRBJ1-6, with D unresolved. The germline V gene has CDR1 LNHDA and CDR2 SQIVND (reference sequence). This CDR3 has 13 amino acids. Trimming removed 8 bases from V and 11 bases from J, with 16 bases in between. The CDR3 nucleotides read TGTGCCAGTCGCGTCGGGAGCGGGGCACCCCTCCACTTT. This codes for CASRVGSGAPLHF.

The V call is TRBV7-2, the J call TRBJ1-6; D gene ambiguous. This CDR3 has 16 amino acids. The germline V gene encodes CDR1 SGHTA and CDR2 FQGNSA. The V end lost 2 bases, the J end lost 0 bases, and 8 bases lay between the germline ends. The chain's CDR3 is CASSLRESSYNSPLHF. CDR3 nucleotides: TGTGCCAGCAGCTTAAGGGAGAGCTCCTATAATTCACCCCTCCACTTT.

The rearrangement links TRBV11-3 to TRBJ2-3, with 10 bases matching TRBD1. Unmatched junction bases numbered 2, after V lost 5 bases and J lost 6 bases. The germline V gene encodes CDR1 SGHNT and CDR2 YENEEA. This CDR3 is built from 13 residues. The DNA of the CDR3 is TGTGCCAGCAGCCTGGGACAGGGGGATACGCAGTATTTT. This encodes CASSLGQGDTQYF.

This clone was counted a few times. The chain has TRBV6-5 and TRBJ1-2; D is uncertain. CDR3 length: 15 amino acids. Germline V gene lookup returns CDR1 MNHEY and CDR2 SVGAGI. V was shortened by 6 bases and J by 2 bases, with 16 bases between the two germline ends. The chain's CDR3 is CASREASVKNYGYTF. Here the CDR3 DNA reads TGTGCCAGCAGGGAGGCCTCAGTGAAGAACTATGGCTACACCTTC.

This clone has a single count. The genes are TRBV5-1 and TRBJ1-1, with D possibly being TRBD1 (6 bases). V was trimmed by 4 bases and J by 4 bases, leaving 17 bases between them. The CDR3 consists of 15 residues. CDR1 SGHRS and CDR2 YFSETQ come from the germline V gene. CDR3 bases: TGCGCCAGCAGCGATTCAGGGGTTAAGGGCACTGAAGCTTTCTTT. As protein: CASSDSGVKGTEAFF. The complete variable domain, with remaining parts taken from reference TRBV5-1 and TRBJ1-1, reads KAGVTQTPRYLIKTRGQQVTLSCSPISGHRSVSWYQQTPGQGLQFLFEYFSETQRNKGNFPGRFSGRQFSNSRSEMNVSTLELGDSALYLCASSDSGVKGTEAFFGQGTRLTVV.

This rearrangement joins TRBV5-6 to TRBJ2-5; D might be TRBD2 (6 bases). There are 11 residues in the CDR3. Per germline, CDR1 SGHDT and CDR2 YYEEEE. Trimming took 1 base from V and 14 from J, leaving 12 bases between them. CDR3 sequence (DNA): TGTGCCAGCAGCTTGAGACTAGACTACTACTTC. It is translated as CASSLRLDYYF.

The chain joins TRBV23-1 to TRBJ2-7; D is perhaps TRBD1 (6 bases). Being an ORF, TRBV23-1 has a function that is uncertain. This CDR3 region has 15 residues. V was trimmed by 6 bases and J by 3 bases, leaving 18 bases between them. The CDR3 here is CASSPRSGEGYEQYF. For the CDR3, the DNA is TGCGCCAGCAGCCCTCGTTCAGGGGAAGGCTACGAGCAGTACTTC.

The CDR3 protein is CASSQEAGSTEAFF. The CDR3, as DNA: TGTGCCAGCAGCCAAGAGGCAGGAAGCACTGAAGCTTTCTTT. V gene TRBV4-2 combines with J gene TRBJ1-1; D is undetermined. This CDR3 spans 14 amino acids. The germline V gene has CDR1 LGHNA and CDR2 YNFKEQ. The V end lost 0 bases, the J end lost 4 bases, and 9 bases lay between the germline ends.

Here the CDR3 reads CASSRQGRYEQYF. The DNA of the CDR3 is TGTGCCAGCAGCCGACAGGGGAGGTACGAGCAGTACTTC. The rearrangement uses TRBV2 and TRBJ2-7; TRBD1 matches 8 bases. The ends lost 6 bases at V and 4 bases at J; junction bases unmatched: 5. This CDR3 is 13 amino acids long. Germline lookup yields CDR1 SNHLY and CDR2 FYNNEI.

This clone has only one observation. This chain connects TRBV7-2 to TRBJ1-2, with TRBD1 matching 9 bases. CDR1 and CDR2 from the germline V gene are SGHTA and FQGNSA. After removal of 5 bases from V and 6 bases from J, the junction contained 13 bases not matched to a gene. The CDR3 sequence is 16 residues long. CDR3 sequence (DNA): TGTGCCAGCAGCCCAAGACCGGGACAGGGTGGGGATGGCTACACCTTC. It specifies CASSPRPGQGGDGYTF.

This chain uses TRBV10-1 with TRBJ2-1; TRBD1 aligns across 9 bases. Germline V lookup: CDR1 WNHNN, CDR2 SYGVQD (reference sequence). Trimming took 2 bases from V and 1 from J; bases not matched to a gene: 0. The CDR3 has 15 residues. As DNA, the CDR3 is TGCGCCAGCAGTGAGGGGACAGGGTCCTACAATGAGCAGTTCTTC. It is translated as CASSEGTGSYNEQFF.

In its sample, this clone was seen once. The chain joins TRBV6-5 to TRBJ2-7; a weak D match, TRBD2 (6 bases). Germline V lookup: CDR1 MNHEY, CDR2 SVGAGI. The length of the CDR3 is 15 residues. V was shortened by 0 bases and J by 5 bases, with 14 bases between the two germline ends. The DNA for the CDR3 is TGTGCCAGCAGTTACTCTCTGGGAGGCTATGACGAGCAGTACTTC. It encodes CASSYSLGGYDEQYF.

The chain recombines TRBV5-8 with TRBJ2-1; 8 nucleotides match TRBD2. The CDR3 is made up of 14 amino acids. Per the germline V gene, CDR1 is SGHTS and CDR2 is YDEGEE. Trimming at V came to 5 bases and at J to 10 bases, leaving 11 bases not matched to a gene. The DNA of the CDR3 is TGTGCCAGCAGGAGGGTACGGGGGGGCCTCGAGCAGTTCTTC. Amino acid sequence: CASRRVRGGLEQFF.

V usage is TRBV5-8 and J usage is TRBJ1-6, with D unresolved. The CDR3 loop spans 14 amino acids. V was shortened by 0 bases and J by 7 bases, with 8 bases between the two germline ends. Germline CDR1 SGHTS, CDR2 YDEGEE. The DNA of the CDR3 is TGTGCCAGCAGCTTGGCGACGGGGAATTCACCCCTCCACTTT. Amino acids: CASSLATGNSPLHF.

This sequence joins TRBV4-3 and TRBJ2-7; 8 nucleotides line up with TRBD1. With 0 bases clipped from V and 6 bases from J, the junction kept 7 bases outside the gene matches. The CDR3 has 15 amino acids. Germline CDR1 reads LGHNA; CDR2 reads YSLEER. The CDR3 DNA follows: TGCGCCAGCAGCCAAGATCTGGGACAGGTCGGCGAGCAGTACTTC. Its translation: CASSQDLGQVGEQYF.

This clone is a singleton in its sample. The chain carries TRBV27 and TRBJ2-7, with 8 bases identical to TRBD1. Trimming cost V 4 bases and J 2 bases; bases outside gene matches: 4. From germline, CDR1 is MNHEY and CDR2 SMNVEV (reference sequence). CDR3 length equals 14 residues. This CDR3 is CASSSRTGPYEQYF. The CDR3 nucleotides read TGTGCCAGCAGTTCACGGACAGGGCCCTACGAGCAGTACTTC.

The chain links TRBV3-1 (or the pseudogene TRBV3-2) to TRBJ1-6, with D possibly matching TRBD1 (5 bases). The CDR3 consists of 16 residues. V was pared by 4 bases and J by 4 bases, with 14 bases between. Germline CDR1 and CDR2: LGHDT and YNNKEL (reference sequence). CDR3 in amino acids: CASSRVAGFYNSPLHF. In DNA form, the CDR3 reads TGTGCCAGCAGCCGGGTGGCAGGGTTTTATAATTCACCCCTCCACTTT.